This is a list of T cell receptor beta chains from one sample in a study of identical twins. TCRdb redid the calling of the 5' RACE reads with MiXCR, one entry per CDR3 protein. The sample includes over 250,000 distinct CDR3 sequences, 7.5% to 9.5% seen only once; the top ten take 6% to 8.5%. This sample was shared with a second study, whose subject was yellow fever vaccine responses in identical twins.

Sequenced input: CD8+ T cells sorted from blood. Every receptor here comes from a woman between 18 and 30 years old in good health. CDR3s include the opening cysteine and the closing phenylalanine or tryptophan. The D gene is left open where the match is weak. Size tells how often a clone was seen (once, few, many) or the class of an expanded clone, and some rows leave it out.

many,TRBJ2-3,NA,TRBV29-1,TGCAGCGGCGGCACAGATACGCAGTATTTT,CSGGTDTQYF
many,TRBJ2-1,NA,TRBV16,TGTGCCAGCAGCCAAAGTTATATCGAGCAGTTCTTC,CASSQSYIEQFF
few,TRBJ2-3,NA,TRBV15,TGTGCCACCAGCAGAGATCCCAAATCCACAGATACGCAGTATTTT,CATSRDPKSTDTQYF
NA,TRBJ2-7,NA,TRBV27,TGTGCCAGCAGCTACGGTACAGGGCTGACCTACGAGCAGTACTTC,CASSYGTGLTYEQYF
NA,TRBJ2-7,NA,TRBV14,TGTGCCAGCAGCCAAAGACCGGGCCTAGTCACCTACGAGCAGTACTTC,CASSQRPGLVTYEQYF
many,TRBJ2-3,NA,TRBV4-1,TGCGCCAGCAGCCAAGACCAAGTGATCAGCGGAAAGAGCACAGATACGCAGTATTTT,CASSQDQVISGKSTDTQYF
many,TRBJ2-1,TRBD2,TRBV20-1,TGCAGTGCTAGAGGCGGACTAGCGGGAAATGAGCAGTTCTTC,CSARGGLAGNEQFF
NA,TRBJ1-1,NA,TRBV28,TGTGCCAGCAGTTTTTTTGGTGAAGCTTTCTTT,CASSFFGEAFF
NA,TRBJ1-6,NA,TRBV21-1,TGTGCCAGCGACGGGGGGATCTCCTATAATTCACCCCTCCACTTT,CASDGGISYNSPLHF
few,TRBJ1-5,NA,TRBV30,TGTGCCTGGAGTGTGAGGGCGGATAGCAATCAGCCCCAGCATTTT,CAWSVRADSNQPQHF
NA,TRBJ2-3,TRBD2,TRBV12-5,TGTGCTAGTGGCCCGTCAGTGGGAGGGATTACAGATACGCAGTATTTT,CASGPSVGGITDTQYF
NA,TRBJ2-2,TRBD1,TRBV7-2,TGTGCCAGCAGCTTTCTGGGACAGGGTGATGGCGGGGAGCTGTTTTTT,CASSFLGQGDGGELFF
many,TRBJ2-7,TRBD1,TRBV7-9,TGTGCCAGCAGCGGGACAGCTTCCTACGAGCAGTACTTC,CASSGTASYEQYF
NA,TRBJ2-6,NA,TRBV30,TGTGCCTGGAGGGGACACCACTCTGGGGCCAACGTCCTGACTTTC,CAWRGHHSGANVLTF
NA,TRBJ2-1,NA,TRBV5-5,TGTGCCAGCAGCTTGGGGTCGGGGACGGCGTACAATGAGCAGTTCTTC,CASSLGSGTAYNEQFF
NA,TRBJ2-7,NA,TRBV12-3/TRBV12-4,TGTGCCAGCAGTTTAGCGTCCAGGGACGAGCAGTACTTC,CASSLASRDEQYF
many,TRBJ2-7,TRBD1,TRBV3-1,TGTGCCAGCAGCCAAGATTCGGGGACAGGGTACGAGCAGTACTTC,CASSQDSGTGYEQYF
NA,TRBJ2-7,NA,TRBV7-9,TGTGCCAGCAGCCCACCCTCCCAGGGGTTCAACGAGCAGTACTTC,CASSPPSQGFNEQYF
few,TRBJ2-7,TRBD1,TRBV24-1,TGTGCCACGGGACAGGGCTACGAGCAGTACTTC,CATGQGYEQYF
NA,TRBJ2-1,NA,TRBV9,TGTGCCAGCAGCGGTAATAGCGGAAGCTCCTACAATGAGCAGTTCTTC,CASSGNSGSSYNEQFF
NA,TRBJ1-2,NA,TRBV7-6,TGTGCCAGCAGCTTAGGTTCAGGACTATATGGCTACACCTTC,CASSLGSGLYGYTF
many,TRBJ2-7,NA,TRBV10-3,TGTGCCACCGGGGTAGGTGGGGGTGAGCACTACGAGCAGTACTTC,CATGVGGGEHYEQYF
few,TRBJ2-1,NA,TRBV29-1,TGCAGCGTTGAAGTTCCGGGGTTTGATGAGCAGTTCTTC,CSVEVPGFDEQFF
many,TRBJ2-1,NA,TRBV14,TGTGCCAGCACCGACCGGGAGTCTCGCTCCTACAATGAGCAGTTCTTC,CASTDRESRSYNEQFF
NA,TRBJ2-5,NA,TRBV29-1,TGCAGCGTTCAGGGAGCAGAGACCCAGTACTTC,CSVQGAETQYF
many,TRBJ2-3,NA,TRBV7-9,TGTGCCAGCAGCTCTCTCAAGGGGGAGCGTGCAGATACGCAGTATTTT,CASSSLKGERADTQYF
NA,TRBJ2-7,NA,TRBV4-2,TGTGCCAGCGGCAAGGAGGGGGGAACTTATCTCTACGAGCAGTACTTC,CASGKEGGTYLYEQYF
few,TRBJ1-1,NA,TRBV12-3/TRBV12-4,TGTGCCAGCAGTGGACCGGAGATTATTATGAACACTGAAGCTTTCTTT,CASSGPEIIMNTEAFF
NA,TRBJ1-4,NA,TRBV4-2,TGTGCCAGCAGCCAAGTCCCAGGGGATAATGAAAAACTGTTTTTT,CASSQVPGDNEKLFF
many,TRBJ2-1,TRBD1,TRBV6-4,TGTGCCAGCAGTGAATTGCCGGGACAGGGAACCGATGAGCAGTTCTTC,CASSELPGQGTDEQFF
many,TRBJ2-1,NA,TRBV11-2,TGTGCCAGCAGCTTAGAAGGGGTCAATGAGCAGTTCTTC,CASSLEGVNEQFF
many,TRBJ2-7,TRBD2,TRBV4-3,TGCGCCAGCAGCCCTGGACTAGCGAGCTCCTACGAGCAGTACTTC,CASSPGLASSYEQYF
few,TRBJ1-2,TRBD1,TRBV7-9,TGTGCCAGCAGCTACCCCCTGACAGGGGCTAACTATGGCTACACCTTC,CASSYPLTGANYGYTF
few,TRBJ2-5,NA,TRBV7-2,TGTGCCAGCAGCTTCCTGGGGTGGGGGGAGACCCAGTACTTC,CASSFLGWGETQYF
many,TRBJ2-4,NA,TRBV13,TGTGCCAGCAGCCCGCGGAGTTTGGCCAAAAACATTCAGTACTTC,CASSPRSLAKNIQYF
NA,TRBJ2-1,TRBD1,TRBV7-9,TGTGCCAGCAGCGTATCCTTAGGACAGGGCCGCAATGAGCAGTTCTTC,CASSVSLGQGRNEQFF
NA,TRBJ2-5,TRBD1,TRBV3-1,TGTGCCAGCAGCCAAGACTTAGACAGGGGGCAACAAGAGACCCAGTACTTC,CASSQDLDRGQQETQYF
many,TRBJ2-3,TRBD1,TRBV6-5,TGTGCCAGCAGTTACACTGGACAGGACACAGATACGCAGTATTTT,CASSYTGQDTDTQYF
NA,TRBJ2-5,TRBD2,TRBV3-1,TGTGCCAGCACGGGCGAAGGACTAGCCCCAGAGACCCAGTACTTC,CASTGEGLAPETQYF
many,TRBJ2-3,NA,TRBV7-9,TGTGCCAGCAGAGGCTCAGATACGCAGTATTTT,CASRGSDTQYF
few,TRBJ2-5,NA,TRBV21-1,TGTGCCAGCAGCAAAGCGGCTAGCCTAACGAAGACCCAGTACTTC,CASSKAASLTKTQYF